This T cell receptor beta chain was recorded in a study of T cells after yellow fever vaccination. Study information: SMART-Seq v4 Ultra Low Input served to prepare low-cell-number fractions.

In TCRdb, the 5' RACE reads were re-called with MiXCR into one record per CDR3 protein. There are 120,000 or so distinct CDR3 sequences in the sample; around 15% occur only once, and 35% to 45% lies in the top ten. This CDR3 has 18 amino acids. V lost 5 bases, J lost 2 bases, and 13 bases stayed unmatched. This clonotype was counted many times. The chain carries TRBV12-3 or TRBV12-4 and TRBJ2-3; 10 nucleotides align to TRBD1. The TCR originated in a man in his late teens or twenties who received the YFV17D yellow fever vaccine. The source material was CD8+ T cells sorted from PBMCs, sampled 5 days after the yellow fever booster vaccination. The CDR3 bases are TGTGCCAGCAGTCCTGAGGGACAGGGGCACCTCGTCACAGATACGCAGTATTTT. Its translation: CASSPEGQGHLVTDTQYF.